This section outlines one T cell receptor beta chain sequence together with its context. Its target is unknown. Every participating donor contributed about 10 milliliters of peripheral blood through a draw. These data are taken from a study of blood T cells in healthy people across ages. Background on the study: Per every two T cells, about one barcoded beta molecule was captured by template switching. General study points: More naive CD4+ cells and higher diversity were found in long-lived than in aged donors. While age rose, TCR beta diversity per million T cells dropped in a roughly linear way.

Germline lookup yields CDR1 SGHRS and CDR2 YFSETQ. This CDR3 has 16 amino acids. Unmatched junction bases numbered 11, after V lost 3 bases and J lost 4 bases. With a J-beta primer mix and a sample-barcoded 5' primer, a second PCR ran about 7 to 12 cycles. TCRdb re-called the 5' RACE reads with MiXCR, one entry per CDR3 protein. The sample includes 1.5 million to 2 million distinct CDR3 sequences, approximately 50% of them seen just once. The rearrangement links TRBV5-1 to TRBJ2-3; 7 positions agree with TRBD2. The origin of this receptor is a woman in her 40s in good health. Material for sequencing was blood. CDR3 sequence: CASSSSGGGGSDTQYF. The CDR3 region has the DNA TGCGCCAGCAGCTCCTCGGGGGGAGGTGGTTCAGATACGCAGTATTTT.